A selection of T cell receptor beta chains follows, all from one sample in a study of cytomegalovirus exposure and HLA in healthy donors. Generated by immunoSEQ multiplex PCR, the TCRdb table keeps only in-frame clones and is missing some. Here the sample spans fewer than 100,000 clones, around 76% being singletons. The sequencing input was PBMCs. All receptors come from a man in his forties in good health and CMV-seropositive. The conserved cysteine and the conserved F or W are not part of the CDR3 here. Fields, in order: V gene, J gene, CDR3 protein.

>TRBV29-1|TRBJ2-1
SVGPVNEQF
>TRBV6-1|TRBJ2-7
ASIYGTTSSYEQY
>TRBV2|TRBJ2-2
ASSGSGGAPGELF
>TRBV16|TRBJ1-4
ASSRNLAGDEKLF
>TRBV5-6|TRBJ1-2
ASSLDQRLPNYGYT
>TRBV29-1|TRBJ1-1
SVDRGTEAF
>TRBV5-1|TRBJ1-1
ASSLRAGENTEAF
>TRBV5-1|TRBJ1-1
ASSPPGQGGNTEAF
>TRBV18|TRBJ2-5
ASSPAAGQETQY
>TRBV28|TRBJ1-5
ASSLGQGRRYQPQH
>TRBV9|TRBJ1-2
ASSYKSEGQGVEGYT
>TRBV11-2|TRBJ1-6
ASILDPGGSPLH
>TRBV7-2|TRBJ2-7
ASSSLGYEQY
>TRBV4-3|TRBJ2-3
ASSHSSVTDTQY
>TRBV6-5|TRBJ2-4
ASSYSGTGGNIQY
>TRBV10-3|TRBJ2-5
AISESGQYQETQY
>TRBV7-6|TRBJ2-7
ASRETGYGEQY
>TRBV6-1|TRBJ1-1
ASTWDRFTEAF
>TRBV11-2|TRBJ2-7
ASSSVYYEQY
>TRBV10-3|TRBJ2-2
AISEGHTTGELF
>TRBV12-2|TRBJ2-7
ASRLRNQGGSDYEQY
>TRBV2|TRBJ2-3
ASSGTGLAGGTDTQY
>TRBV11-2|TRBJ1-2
ASSLDPGTGRGYT
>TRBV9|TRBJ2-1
ASSPTSGSGYEQF
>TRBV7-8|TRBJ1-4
ASSIRNEKLF
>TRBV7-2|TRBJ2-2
ASSPRDSGTTGELF
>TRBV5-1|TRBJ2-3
ASSLPPRAGAEDTQY
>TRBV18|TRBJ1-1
ASSRSATPESIEAF
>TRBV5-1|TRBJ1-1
ASGSGKNTEAF
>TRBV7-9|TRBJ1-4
ASSLTGVREKLF
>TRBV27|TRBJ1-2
ASSPQGAYLHGYT
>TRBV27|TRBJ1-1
VTSGGMAGTEAF
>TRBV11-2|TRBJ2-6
ASSLISSGANVLT
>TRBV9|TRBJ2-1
ASSVVSGLPYNEQF
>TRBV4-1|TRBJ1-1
ASSQMEQGRATEAF
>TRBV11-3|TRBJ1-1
ASSAGVLGEAF
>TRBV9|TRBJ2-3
ASSVGGAWSTDTQY
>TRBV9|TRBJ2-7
ASSVANVARQGGYEQY
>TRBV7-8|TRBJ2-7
ASSSFGQSYEQY
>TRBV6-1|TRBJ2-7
ASSEALRVATYEQY